These T cell receptor beta chains were read from a single sample in a study of T-cell reconstitution after alpha-beta-depleted transplantation in children. TCRdb called the PCR reads again in MiXCR, with one record for every CDR3 protein. This sample carries about 300,000 distinct CDR3 sequences, around 7.3% of them seen once, and the ten largest clones take approximately 9.6%. Sequenced here: peripheral blood, sampled 360 days after TCRalphabeta/CD19-depleted stem cell transplant. These receptors were collected from a female patient between 2 and 15 years old who had a stem cell transplant for Fanconi anemia, so the T cells may come from the graft donor. The CDR3 runs from the conserved cysteine through the conserved F or W. The order of the fields is J gene, V gene, CDR3 protein.

>TRBJ2-1|TRBV20-1
CSARGAGGPHNEQFF
>TRBJ2-1|TRBV14
CASSQGSGAGDYNEQFF
>TRBJ2-3|TRBV6-2/TRBV6-3
CASRSTSGVTDTQYF
>TRBJ2-1|TRBV5-1
CASNARSYNEQFF
>TRBJ2-7|TRBV11-1
CASSVENSYEQYF
>TRBJ2-1|TRBV30
CAWSVRGRQVFF
>TRBJ1-2|TRBV28
CASSLFGFANYGYTF
>TRBJ2-1|TRBV2
CASSLTKLSSYNEQFF
>TRBJ1-1|TRBV3-1
CASSETENTEAFF
>TRBJ2-2|TRBV18
CASSRDSGELFF
>TRBJ2-1|TRBV5-1
CASSLARLAGRNEQFF
>TRBJ2-2|TRBV4-1
CASSHGQTSLSTGELFF
>TRBJ1-3|TRBV10-2
CASTTGLSGNTIYF
>TRBJ1-2|TRBV20-1
CSARGLGDHGYTF
>TRBJ1-6|TRBV5-1
CASSFPSTGTGDNSPLHF
>TRBJ1-3|TRBV6-1
CASSEGPYSGNTIYF
>TRBJ2-1|TRBV10-3
CAISGTGFNEQFF
>TRBJ1-1|TRBV7-8
CASSLENRHTEAFF
>TRBJ2-5|TRBV7-6
CASSLSGGVVFQTQYF
>TRBJ2-7|TRBV28
CASSFHSGPSYEQYF
>TRBJ2-3|TRBV6-5
CASSSPSSGYTDTQYF
>TRBJ2-1|TRBV7-3
CASSLEAGAYNEQFF
>TRBJ2-3|TRBV10-3
CAISRTLGDRGSGTQYF
>TRBJ1-2|TRBV20-1
CSARDEPCLMGVCGYTF
>TRBJ2-2|TRBV20-1
CSARDLQREDTGELFF
>TRBJ1-3|TRBV6-1
CASSRGSGNTIYF
>TRBJ1-2|TRBV20-1
CSAKTGSDYGYTF
>TRBJ2-1|TRBV7-2
CASSLQARTEQFF
>TRBJ2-1|TRBV12-3/TRBV12-4
CASSLGGRSEQFF
>TRBJ1-2|TRBV29-1
CSVDTGGLWGGYTF
>TRBJ1-3|TRBV6-2/TRBV6-3
CASAPTGRSGNTIYF
>TRBJ1-6|TRBV28
CASVSVGGSPLHF
>TRBJ2-7|TRBV12-3/TRBV12-4
CASSPGTFYEQYF
>TRBJ2-4|TRBV7-6
CASSLARAPDIQYF
>TRBJ2-7|TRBV28
CASSLVHNVPVVYEQYF
>TRBJ2-7|TRBV10-2
CASTSPGNNYEQYF
>TRBJ2-2|TRBV7-7
CASSLGVGTGELFF
>TRBJ2-2|TRBV12-3/TRBV12-4
CASTRGDLLAGELFF
>TRBJ1-1|TRBV12-3/TRBV12-4
CASSLEDRASEAFF
>TRBJ1-1|TRBV7-9
CASSLASGDTEAFF
>TRBJ1-2|TRBV20-1
CSAFTGSTGYTF
>TRBJ1-5|TRBV15
CATSRDRAVNQPQHF
>TRBJ1-3|TRBV4-3
CASSQASFSGNTIYF
>TRBJ2-7|TRBV5-1
CASSTYYEQYF
>TRBJ1-2|TRBV4-2
CASSQGTGAGGYTF
>TRBJ2-2|TRBV20-1
CSARVGAQNTGELFF
>TRBJ1-1|TRBV20-1
CSARATDAEAFF
>TRBJ2-3|TRBV7-8
CASSLLFGTAGGRTDTQYF
>TRBJ2-3|TRBV7-3
CASSSGLVDTQYF
>TRBJ2-3|TRBV7-8
CASSLAELAGSTDTQYF
>TRBJ2-3|TRBV7-9
CASSDRDRDYTDTQYF
>TRBJ2-1|TRBV20-1
CCARDLLAGGTGRSSSYNEQFF
>TRBJ2-1|TRBV28
CASSLSGGLGNEQFF
>TRBJ1-1|TRBV5-1
CASSLGVNTEAFF
>TRBJ2-1|TRBV12-3/TRBV12-4
CASSTARRANEQFF
>TRBJ2-3|TRBV12-3/TRBV12-4
CASRHVAGGPTDTQYF
>TRBJ2-1|TRBV20-1
CSALTQGGGSEQFF
>TRBJ1-2|TRBV12-3/TRBV12-4
CASSFVTAYGYTF
>TRBJ2-7|TRBV10-2
CASRTGQGTYEQYF
>TRBJ1-1|TRBV24-1
CATRAGQNTEAFF